Below are 23 T cell receptor beta chains sequenced from a single sample in a study of T cell clonality in common variable immunodeficiency. Produced via immunoSEQ multiplex PCR; TCRdb's table is partial and in-frame only. The sample includes tens of thousands of clones, none of them occurring once. Material: peripheral blood mononuclear cells. Receptors originate from a person between 18 and 75 years old in good health.

This clone occurred many times. From the germline J gene comes the end of the CDR3, since the read stops 3 residues before it. V is TRBV10-1 and J is TRBJ1-5, with D possibly matching TRBD1 (5 bases). Germline CDR1 WNHNN, CDR2 SYGVQD (reference sequence). The CDR3 is 13 residues long. V was pared by 4 bases and J by 5 bases, with 9 bases between. The CDR3: CASSGQPHQPQHF. The CDR3 bases that were read are TGCGCCAGCAGTGGACAGCCCCATCAGCCC.

This clone showed up many times. Read sequence stops 3 residues before the CDR3 end, and the germline J gene provides the missing end. The chain joins TRBV7-8 to TRBJ1-4, with 10 positions matching TRBD1. Per germline, CDR1 SGHVS and CDR2 FQNEAQ. Trimming took 4 bases from V and 7 from J; bases not matched to a gene: 6. The CDR3 length is 15 residues. CDR3 protein: CASSSTGQGSEKLFF. The DNA read from the CDR3 is TGTGCCAGCAGCTCGACGGGACAGGGGAGTGAAAAA.

Regarding this clone: The read ends 3 residues shy of where the CDR3 ends; the end is completed using the germline J gene. The rearrangement joins TRBV7-9 to TRBJ1-1, with D tentatively TRBD1 (5 bases). Germline lookup yields CDR1 SEHNR and CDR2 FQNEAQ (reference sequence). V was cut by 5 bases and J by 6 bases, with 13 bases left in between. The CDR3 loop spans 13 amino acids. The CDR3 spells CASSRTPGSEAFF. Incomplete CDR3 DNA: TGTGCCAGCAGCAGGACGCCAGGGTCTGAA.

This clone has ten or more counts. The sequenced fragment ends 3 residues before the CDR3 boundary, so the rest is inferred from the germline J gene. This chain connects TRBV5-5 to TRBJ2-7, with 8 bases fitting TRBD1. The CDR3 has 13 amino acids. CDR1 and CDR2 (germline): SGHKS, YYEKEE (reference sequence). The V gene end was trimmed by 7 bases and the J gene end by 5 bases; junction bases not matched to a gene: 8. This chain's CDR3 is CASGGQGPHEQYF. The CDR3 bases that were read are TGTGCCAGCGGTGGACAGGGCCCCCACGAG.

This clone was counted at least ten times. The CDR3 end falls 3 residues outside the read, so it is completed with the germline J gene. The chain recombines TRBV5-1 with TRBJ2-5; D is ambiguous. From germline, CDR1 is SGHRS and CDR2 YFSETQ. This CDR3 spans 13 amino acids. V was trimmed by 2 bases and J by 0 bases, leaving 5 bases between them. The CDR3 region is CASSFPYQETQYF. CDR3 DNA, as far as it was read: TGCGCCAGCAGCTTCCCGTACCAAGAGACC. The full variable domain, completed using reference TRBV5-1 and TRBJ2-5, is KAGVTQTPRYLIKTRGQQVTLSCSPISGHRSVSWYQQTPGQGLQFLFEYFSETQRNKGNFPGRFSGRQFSNSRSEMNVSTLELGDSALYLCASSFPYQETQYFGPGTRLLVL.

This clone was seen at least ten times. The observed sequence ends 3 residues before the CDR3 terminus, with the missing tail filled in from the germline J gene. The chain links TRBV10-3 to TRBJ2-3; the D gene is possibly TRBD1 (5 bases). Germline-derived CDR1 and CDR2 are ENHRY and SYGVKD. The V and J ends lost 0 bases and 2 bases respectively, with 9 bases between them. The CDR3 spans 15 residues. The sequenced part of the CDR3 DNA is TGTGCCATCAGTGAGTCCCGACAGATCACAGATACG. This codes for CAISESRQITDT. The CDR3 in its entirety is CAISESRQITDTQYF.

This clone came up many times. The CDR3 spells CASRRRIVTDYGYTF. The DNA read from the CDR3 is TGTGCCAGCAGACGTAGAATCGTCACCGACTATGGC. The chain couples TRBV5-6 to TRBJ1-2, with unresolved D. Read sequence stops 3 residues before the CDR3 end, and the germline J gene provides the missing end. V was pared by 5 bases and J by 3 bases, with 17 bases between. This CDR3 spans 15 amino acids. Germline V lookup: CDR1 SGHDT, CDR2 YYEEEE.

This clone was found many times. The CDR3 end lies 3 residues beyond the end of the read and is filled in from the germline J gene. The rearrangement joins TRBV11-3 to TRBJ2-3; TRBD1 matches at 9 bases. CDR1 is SGHNT and CDR2 is YENEEA in the germline V gene. The V segment lost 5 bases and the J segment 8 bases; nucleotides outside the gene matches: 5. This CDR3 spans 13 amino acids. The CDR3 sequence: CASSRDREGTQYF. Incomplete CDR3 DNA: TGTGCCAGCAGCAGGGACAGGGAGGGTACG.

This clone was found many times. Sequencing ends 3 residues short of the CDR3 end; the germline J gene provides the rest. The chain is built from TRBV13 and TRBJ1-4; 7 nucleotides align to TRBD1. Per the germline V gene, CDR1 is PRHDT and CDR2 is FYEKMQ (reference sequence). The CDR3 length is 13 residues. The V gene end was trimmed by 5 bases and the J gene end by 4 bases; junction bases not matched to a gene: 1. CDR3 protein: CASSNRGNEKLFF. The sequenced part of the CDR3 DNA is TGTGCCAGCAGCAACAGGGGTAATGAAAAA. The variable domain in full, with the rest retrieved from reference TRBV13 and TRBJ1-4, is AAGVIQSPRHLIKEKRETATLKCYPIPRHDTVYWYQQGPGQDPQFLISFYEKMQSDKGSIPDRFSAQQFSDYHSELNMSSLELGDSALYFCASSNRGNEKLFFGSGTQLSVL.

This clone was observed many times. Read sequence stops 3 residues before the CDR3 end, and the germline J gene provides the missing end. The gene calls are TRBV20-1 and TRBJ2-7, with 7 positions matching TRBD2. Germline V gene data show CDR1 as DFQATT and CDR2 as SNEGSKA (reference sequence). With 0 bases clipped from V and 2 bases from J, the junction kept 7 bases outside the gene matches. The CDR3 extends over 15 amino acids. The covered CDR3 bases are TGCAGTGCTAGAGATGCCCAGCGGGGAACCTACGAG. Protein sequence: CSARDAQRGTYE. The complete CDR3 reads CSARDAQRGTYEQYF.

The table lists this clone with many counts. The CDR3 extends 3 residues past the end of the read, so its final part is completed from the germline J gene. The J gene is TRBJ2-7, the V gene TRBV18; 8 positions agree with TRBD2. This CDR3 spans 15 amino acids. Trimming cost V 2 bases and J 1 base; bases outside gene matches: 4. The V gene's germline CDR1 is KGHSH and CDR2 LQKENI. The CDR3 protein is CASSPTSGSSYEQYF. The covered CDR3 bases are TGTGCCAGCTCACCAACTAGCGGTTCTTCCTACGAG. Together with reference TRBV18 and TRBJ2-7, the CDR3 gives the full variable domain: NAGVMQNPRHLVRRRGQEARLRCSPMKGHSHVYWYRQLPEEGLKFMVYLQKENIIDESGMPKERFSAEFPKEGPSILRIQQVVRGDSAAYFCASSPTSGSSYEQYFGPGTRLTVT.

This clone was observed at least ten times. The sequenced fragment ends 3 residues before the CDR3 boundary, so the rest is inferred from the germline J gene. The gene calls are TRBV24-1 and TRBJ2-1, with 10 bases fitting TRBD2. From germline, CDR1 is KGHDR and CDR2 SFDVKD. V gave up 3 bases and J gave up 1 base; unmatched junction bases: 8. The CDR3 runs 18 residues. CDR3 sequence: CATSDPNRTSGSYNEQFF. Incomplete CDR3 DNA: TGTGCCACCAGTGATCCGAATCGGACTAGCGGATCCTACAATGAG.

In this sample, this clone turned up many times. The read finishes 3 residues shy of the CDR3 end, and the germline J gene is used to complete it. The chain carries TRBV5-1 and TRBJ2-1; 14 nucleotides match TRBD2. The CDR3 has 15 amino acids. Germline CDR1 is SGHRS and CDR2 is YFSETQ. J gave up 9 bases and V 3 bases, and 5 bases lay outside the gene matches. CDR3 bases read: TGCGCCAGCAGCTCGGGACTAGCGGGAGTGAGTGAG. Its translation is CASSSGLAGVSE. The whole CDR3 reads CASSSGLAGVSEQFF.

This clone was detected many times. CDR3 loop: CASRRDSETYEQYF. Partial CDR3 DNA: TGCGCCAGCAGACGGGACAGCGAAACCTACGAG. This chain joins TRBV5-1 and TRBJ2-7, with 7 bases fitting TRBD1. The read is 3 residues too short to cover the CDR3 end, so that end is filled in from the germline J gene. The V segment lost 5 bases and the J segment 2 bases; nucleotides outside the gene matches: 7. Looked up from germline, CDR1 is SGHRS and CDR2 is YFSETQ. The CDR3 contains 14 residues. The full variable domain, its missing parts supplied by reference TRBV5-1 and TRBJ2-7, is KAGVTQTPRYLIKTRGQQVTLSCSPISGHRSVSWYQQTPGQGLQFLFEYFSETQRNKGNFPGRFSGRQFSNSRSEMNVSTLELGDSALYLCASRRDSETYEQYFGPGTRLTVT.

This clone has a count of ten or more. The CDR3 is cut off 3 residues early in the read; its end comes from the germline J gene. J is TRBJ1-2 and V is TRBV19, with 8 bases that match TRBD1. Germline V CDR1 and CDR2: LNHDA, SQIVND (reference sequence). The CDR3 spans 14 residues. The trim removed 3 bases at V and 4 bases at J, leaving 4 bases unmatched. CDR3 region: CASSIGQGLYGYTF. The part of the CDR3 DNA that was read is TGTGCCAGTAGTATTGGACAGGGACTCTATGGC.

This clone was detected ten times or more. Coverage ceases 3 residues before the CDR3 finishes, and the germline J gene fills in the end. This chain joins TRBV10-3 and TRBJ1-1, with D unclear. The CDR3 has 13 residues. Trimming removed 3 bases from V and 1 base from J, with 6 bases in between. The V gene's germline CDR1 is ENHRY and CDR2 SYGVKD. The CDR3 bases that were read are TGTGCCATCAGTGAAACAGAGAACACTGAA. The encoded protein is CAISETENTE. The whole CDR3 is CAISETENTEAFF.

This clone appeared many times. The read terminates 3 residues before the CDR3 end, so the remaining end is supplied by the germline J gene. This chain connects TRBV7-6 to TRBJ1-1; D remains ambiguous. The germline V gene has CDR1 SGHVS and CDR2 FNYEAQ. V was pared by 3 bases and J by 1 base, with 9 bases between. This CDR3 is 14 amino acids long. CDR3 DNA (partial): TGTGCCAGCAGCTTCCGGACTTGGAACACTGAA. This encodes CASSFRTWNTE. The complete CDR3 protein is CASSFRTWNTEAFF.

This clone was counted at least ten times. The CDR3 end lies 3 residues beyond the end of the read and is filled in from the germline J gene. This rearrangement joins TRBV2 to TRBJ1-2, with 7 bases identical to TRBD1. Germline CDR1 SNHLY, CDR2 FYNNEI. The CDR3 contains 13 residues. V dropped 7 bases and J dropped 3; count of bases not matched to a gene: 5. CDR3 bases read: TGTGCCAGCACTCCCGGGACAGACTATGGC. Amino acids: CASTPGTDYG. The entire CDR3 sequence reads CASTPGTDYGYTF.

At least ten counts were recorded for this clone. The read terminates 3 residues ahead of where the CDR3 ends, so the germline J gene completes it. The chain is built from TRBV7-3 and TRBJ2-7, with 7 bases identical to TRBD1. The germline V gene encodes CDR1 SGHTA and CDR2 FQGTGA. This CDR3 has 13 amino acids. V dropped 5 bases and J dropped 5; count of bases not matched to a gene: 6. The CDR3 sequence is CASSPTGSHEQYF. The DNA read from the CDR3 is TGTGCCAGCAGCCCGACAGGGTCCCACGAG.

Many counts were recorded for this clone. The read ends 3 residues early relative to the CDR3; the germline J gene fills the gap. The rearrangement uses TRBV5-1 and TRBJ2-7; no definite D call. The CDR3 covers 17 residues. Germline CDR1 SGHRS, CDR2 YFSETQ. Trimming removed 0 bases from V and 4 bases from J, with 20 bases in between. Here the CDR3 reads CASSLGLGTDEIYEQYF. The DNA read from the CDR3 is TGCGCCAGCAGCTTGGGCTTAGGAACAGACGAAATATACGAG.

The sample holds many counts of this clone. The CDR3 end falls 3 residues outside the read, so it is completed with the germline J gene. V gene TRBV19 combines with J gene TRBJ2-3; D might be TRBD2 (6 bases). The CDR3 length is 15 residues. V dropped 3 bases and J dropped 0 bases, with 10 bases sitting between them. Germline-derived CDR1 and CDR2 are LNHDA and SQIVND (reference sequence). The DNA read from the CDR3 is TGTGCCAGTAGTATGGGCGGGGCTAGCACAGATACG. Its protein is CASSMGGASTDT. The complete CDR3 reads CASSMGGASTDTQYF.

This clone was recorded at least ten times. The read stops 3 residues short of the end of the CDR3; the missing end is completed from the germline J gene. The J gene is TRBJ1-2, the V gene TRBV2; D ambiguous. In germline, CDR1 is SNHLY, CDR2 FYNNEI. This CDR3 has 14 residues. Between the trimmed V and J ends, which lost 10 bases and 2 bases, there was a span of 17 bases. The CDR3 here is CATGDTSPNYGYTF. The part of the CDR3 DNA that was read is TGTGCCACCGGGGATACTTCCCCCAACTATGGC.

Of note for this clone: Mismatch with germline at one junction end may stem from a read error. The read gets to within 3 residues of the CDR3 end, and the germline J gene fills in the rest. The sample has other DNA sequences that encode this CDR3 too. V gene TRBV20-1 combines with J gene TRBJ1-3; D gene uncertain. Per the germline V gene, CDR1 is DFQATT and CDR2 is SNEGSKA (reference sequence). This CDR3 is 13 amino acids long. The DNA read from the CDR3 is TGCAGTGCTAGAGGGACGGGGAGAAACACT. Encoded protein: CSARGTGRNT. The CDR3 in full is CSARGTGRNTIYF.